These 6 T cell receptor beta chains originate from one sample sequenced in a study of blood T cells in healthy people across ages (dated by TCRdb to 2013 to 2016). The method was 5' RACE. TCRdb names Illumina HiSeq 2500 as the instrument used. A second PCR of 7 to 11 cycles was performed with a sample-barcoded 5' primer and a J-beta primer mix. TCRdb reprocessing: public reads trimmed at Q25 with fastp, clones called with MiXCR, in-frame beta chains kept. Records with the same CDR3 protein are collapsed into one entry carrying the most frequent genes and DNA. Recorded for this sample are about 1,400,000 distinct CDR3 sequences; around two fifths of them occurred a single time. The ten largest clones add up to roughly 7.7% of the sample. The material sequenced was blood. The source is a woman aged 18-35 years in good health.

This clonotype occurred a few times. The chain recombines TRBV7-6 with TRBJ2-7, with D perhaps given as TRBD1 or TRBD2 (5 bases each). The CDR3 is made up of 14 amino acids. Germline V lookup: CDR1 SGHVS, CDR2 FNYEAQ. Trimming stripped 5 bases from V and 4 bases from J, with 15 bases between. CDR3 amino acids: CASSPDEGPYEQYF. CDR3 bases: TGTGCCAGCAGCCCTGATGAGGGGCCGTACGAGCAGTACTTC.

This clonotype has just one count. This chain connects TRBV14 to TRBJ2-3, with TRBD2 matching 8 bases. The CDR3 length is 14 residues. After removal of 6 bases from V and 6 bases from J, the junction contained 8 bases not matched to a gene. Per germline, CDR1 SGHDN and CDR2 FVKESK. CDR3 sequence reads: CASRRAGVRDTQYF. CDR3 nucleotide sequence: TGTGCCAGCAGACGAGCGGGAGTTAGGGATACGCAGTATTTT. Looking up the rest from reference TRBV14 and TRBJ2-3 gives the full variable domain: EAGVTQFPSHSVIEKGQTVTLRCDPISGHDNLYWYRRVMGKEIKFLLHFVKESKQDESGMPNNRFLAERTGGTYSTLKVQPAELEDSGVYFCASRRAGVRDTQYFGPGTRLTVL.

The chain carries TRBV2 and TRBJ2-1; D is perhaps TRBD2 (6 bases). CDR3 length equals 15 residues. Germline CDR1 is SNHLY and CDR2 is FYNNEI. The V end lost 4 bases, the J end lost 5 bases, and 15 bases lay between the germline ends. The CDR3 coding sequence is TGTGCCAGCAGTGGGACTATGTCTGGGGACAATGAGCAGTTCTTC. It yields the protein CASSGTMSGDNEQFF.

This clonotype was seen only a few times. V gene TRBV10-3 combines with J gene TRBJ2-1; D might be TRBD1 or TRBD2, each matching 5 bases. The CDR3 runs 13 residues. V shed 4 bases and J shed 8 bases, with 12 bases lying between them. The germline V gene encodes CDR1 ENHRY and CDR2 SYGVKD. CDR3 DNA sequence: TGTGCCATCAGTGGGGGGTCTCGCGATGAGCAGTTCTTC. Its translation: CAISGGSRDEQFF.

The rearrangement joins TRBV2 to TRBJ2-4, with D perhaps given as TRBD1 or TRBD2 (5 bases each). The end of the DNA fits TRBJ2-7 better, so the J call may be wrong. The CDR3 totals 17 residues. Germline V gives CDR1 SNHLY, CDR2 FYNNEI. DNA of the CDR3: TGTGCCAGCAGTGAAAAATTTCCGGGGCAGGGAGAGGACGAGCAGTACTTC. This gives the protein CASSEKFPGQGEDEQYF.

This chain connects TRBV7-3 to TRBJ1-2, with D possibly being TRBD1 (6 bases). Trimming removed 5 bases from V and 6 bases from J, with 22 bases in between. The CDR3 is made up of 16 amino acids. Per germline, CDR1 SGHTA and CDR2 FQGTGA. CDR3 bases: TGTGCCAGCAGCCCCTCGGCGGGGGGCCTATGGGATGGCTACACCTTC. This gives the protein CASSPSAGGLWDGYTF.